These 2 T cell receptor beta chains share one sample of origin, sequenced in a study of shared clonotypes between healthy human individuals. Sequencing was performed with immunoSEQ multiplex PCR; in TCRdb, only in-frame clones are kept and a portion is missing. In the table there are roughly 1,500,000 clones, 98% of which are singletons. The sequenced material came from naive CD4+ T cells sorted from blood. Subset meaning: CD45RA+ positively selected. The origin of the receptors is a man aged 25-45 years in good health.

This rearrangement joins TRBV2 to TRBJ1-1, with D perhaps matching TRBD1 (5 bases). Trimming left V 2 bases short and J 3 bases short, with 13 bases between. Germline V CDR1 and CDR2: SNHLY, FYNNEI. The CDR3 is 15 residues long. CDR3 in DNA: TGTGCCAGCAGTGAATGGTTTCAGGGCGACACTGAAGCTTTCTTT. It specifies CASSEWFQGDTEAFF.

For the CDR3, the DNA is TGCGCCAGCAGCTCGGGCGGACTGGCCCAAGAGACCCAGTACTTC. It codes for CASSSGGLAQETQYF. The rearrangement links TRBV5-1 to TRBJ2-5, with TRBD2 as a possible D gene (5 bases). CDR3 length: 15 amino acids. Trimming cost V 3 bases and J 1 base, with 13 bases left between them. Germline lookup yields CDR1 SGHRS and CDR2 YFSETQ.